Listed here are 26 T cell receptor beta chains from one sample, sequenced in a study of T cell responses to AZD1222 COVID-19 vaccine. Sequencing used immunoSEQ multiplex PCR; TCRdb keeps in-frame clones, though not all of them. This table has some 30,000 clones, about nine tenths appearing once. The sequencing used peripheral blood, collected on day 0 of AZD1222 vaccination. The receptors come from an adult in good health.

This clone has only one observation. CDR3 nucleotide sequence: TGTGCCAGCAGCCCCGGGGCCCAGGTCCGAGGCTACACCTTC. Amino acids: CASSPGAQVRGYTF. This chain links TRBV7-9 with TRBJ1-2; tentative D call: TRBD1 (5 bases). Between the trimmed V and J ends, which lost 5 bases and 8 bases, there was a span of 18 bases. Germline V gene sequence: CDR1 SEHNR, CDR2 FQNEAQ (reference sequence). The CDR3 spans 14 residues.

In DNA, the CDR3 is TGTGCCAGCAGTTTATTCCGGGGGGCCTACGAGCAGTACTTC. Translation: CASSLFRGAYEQYF. The chain has TRBV27 and TRBJ2-7; 7 bases line up with TRBD2. Unmatched junction bases numbered 2, after V lost 1 base and J lost 2 bases. CDR1 and CDR2 from the germline V gene are MNHEY and SMNVEV (reference sequence). The CDR3 contains 14 residues.

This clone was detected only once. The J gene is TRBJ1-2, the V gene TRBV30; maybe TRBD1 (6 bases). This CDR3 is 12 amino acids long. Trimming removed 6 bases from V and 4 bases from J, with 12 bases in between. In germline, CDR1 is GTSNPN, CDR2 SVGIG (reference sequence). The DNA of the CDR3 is TGTGCCTGCCGCGACAGGTCCTATGGCTACACCTTC. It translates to CACRDRSYGYTF. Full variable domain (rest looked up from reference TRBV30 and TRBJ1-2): SQTIHQWPATLVQPVGSPLSLECTVEGTSNPNLYWYRQAAGRGLQLLFYSVGIGQISSEVPQNLSASRPQDRQFILSSKKLLLSDSGFYLCACRDRSYGYTFGSGTRLTVV.

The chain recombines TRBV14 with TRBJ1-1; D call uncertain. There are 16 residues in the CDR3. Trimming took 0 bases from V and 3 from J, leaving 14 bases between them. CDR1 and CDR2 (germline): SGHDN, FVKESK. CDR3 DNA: TGTGCCAGCAGCCAAGAGGAAAGCAGGTGGGACACTGAAGCTTTCTTT. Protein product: CASSQEESRWDTEAFF.

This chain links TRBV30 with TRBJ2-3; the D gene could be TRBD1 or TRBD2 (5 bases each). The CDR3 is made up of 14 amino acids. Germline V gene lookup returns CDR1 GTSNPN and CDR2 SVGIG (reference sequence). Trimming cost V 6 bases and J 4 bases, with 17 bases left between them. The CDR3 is CACAERGRPDTQYF. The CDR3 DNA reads TGTGCCTGTGCAGAACGGGGCAGGCCAGATACGCAGTATTTT. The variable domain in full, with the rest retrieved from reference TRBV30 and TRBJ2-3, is SQTIHQWPATLVQPVGSPLSLECTVEGTSNPNLYWYRQAAGRGLQLLFYSVGIGQISSEVPQNLSASRPQDRQFILSSKKLLLSDSGFYLCACAERGRPDTQYFGPGTRLTVL.

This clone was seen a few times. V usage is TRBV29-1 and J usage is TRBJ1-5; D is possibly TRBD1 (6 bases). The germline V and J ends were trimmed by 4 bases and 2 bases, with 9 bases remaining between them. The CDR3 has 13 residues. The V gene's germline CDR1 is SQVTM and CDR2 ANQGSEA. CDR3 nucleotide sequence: TGCAGCGTTGGACAGGCGCGCAATCAGCCCCAGCATTTT. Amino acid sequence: CSVGQARNQPQHF. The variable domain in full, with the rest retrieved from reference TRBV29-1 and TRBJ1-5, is SAVISQKPSRDICQRGTSLTIQCQVDSQVTMMFWYRQQPGQSLTLIATANQGSEATYESGFVIDKFPISRPNLTFSTLTVSNMSPEDSSIYLCSVGQARNQPQHFGDGTRLSIL.

The CDR3 coding sequence is TGTGCCAGCAGCTTGGATATGAAAGGAAACACCATATATTTT. Amino acids: CASSLDMKGNTIYF. The rearrangement uses TRBV5-4 and TRBJ1-3; D not certain. V dropped 0 bases and J dropped 4 bases, with 8 bases sitting between them. Germline CDR1 reads SGHNT; CDR2 reads YYREEE (reference sequence). The CDR3 has 14 residues.

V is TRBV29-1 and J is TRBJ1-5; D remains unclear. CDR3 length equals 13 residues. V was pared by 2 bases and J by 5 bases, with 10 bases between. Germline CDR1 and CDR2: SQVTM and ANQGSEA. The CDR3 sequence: CSVEYGVDQPQHF. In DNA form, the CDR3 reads TGCAGCGTTGAATACGGTGTGGATCAGCCCCAGCATTTT. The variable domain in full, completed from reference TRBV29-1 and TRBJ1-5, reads SAVISQKPSRDICQRGTSLTIQCQVDSQVTMMFWYRQQPGQSLTLIATANQGSEATYESGFVIDKFPISRPNLTFSTLTVSNMSPEDSSIYLCSVEYGVDQPQHFGDGTRLSIL.

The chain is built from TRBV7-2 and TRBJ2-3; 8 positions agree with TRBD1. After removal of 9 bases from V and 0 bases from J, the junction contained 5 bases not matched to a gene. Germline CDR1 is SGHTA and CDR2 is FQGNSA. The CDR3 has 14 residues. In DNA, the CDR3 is TGTGCCAGTGTAGACAGGGGAAGCACAGATACGCAGTATTTT. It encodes CASVDRGSTDTQYF.

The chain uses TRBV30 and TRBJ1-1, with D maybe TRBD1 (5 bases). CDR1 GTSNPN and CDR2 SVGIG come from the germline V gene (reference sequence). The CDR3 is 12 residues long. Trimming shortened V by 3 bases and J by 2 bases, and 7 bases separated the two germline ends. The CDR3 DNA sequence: TGTGCCTGGAGGAGGGGAAACACTGAAGCTTTCTTT. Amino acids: CAWRRGNTEAFF.

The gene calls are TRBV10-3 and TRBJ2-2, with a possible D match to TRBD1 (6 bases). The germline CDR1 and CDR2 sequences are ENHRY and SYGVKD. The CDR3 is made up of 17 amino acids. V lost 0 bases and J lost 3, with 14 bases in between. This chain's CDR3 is CAISESMQGPHTGELFF. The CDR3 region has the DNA TGTGCCATCAGTGAGTCGATGCAGGGGCCTCACACCGGGGAGCTGTTTTTT.

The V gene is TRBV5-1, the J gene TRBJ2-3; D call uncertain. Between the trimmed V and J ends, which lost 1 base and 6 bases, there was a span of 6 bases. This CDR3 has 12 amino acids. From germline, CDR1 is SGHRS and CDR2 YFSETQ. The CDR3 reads CASSLRSDTQYF. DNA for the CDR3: TGCGCCAGCAGCTTGAGGTCGGATACGCAGTATTTT.

CDR3 in amino acids: CARRRLPPGQSRSFNTGELFF. The CDR3 region has the DNA TGCGCCCGCCGCCGACTACCTCCGGGACAGTCAAGATCTTTTAACACCGGGGAGCTGTTTTTT. The rearrangement uses TRBV4-3 and TRBJ2-2; 7 bases are shared with TRBD1. CDR1 is LGHNA, CDR2 YSLEER, per germline. The junction had 29 bases not matched to a gene; V was cut back by 11 bases and J by 2 bases. The CDR3 runs to 21 residues.

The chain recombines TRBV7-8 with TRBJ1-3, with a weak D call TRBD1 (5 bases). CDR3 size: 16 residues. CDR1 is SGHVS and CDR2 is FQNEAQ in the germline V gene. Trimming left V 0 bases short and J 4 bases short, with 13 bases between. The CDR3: CASSLAGGYRGNTIYF. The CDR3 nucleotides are TGTGCCAGCAGCTTAGCAGGCGGGTACAGGGGAAACACCATATATTTT.

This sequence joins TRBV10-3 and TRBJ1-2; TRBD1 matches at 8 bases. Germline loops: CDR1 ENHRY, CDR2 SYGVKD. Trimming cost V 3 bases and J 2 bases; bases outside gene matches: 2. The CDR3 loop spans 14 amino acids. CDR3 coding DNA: TGTGCCATCAGTGAAAGGACAGGGAACTATGGCTACACCTTC. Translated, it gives CAISERTGNYGYTF.

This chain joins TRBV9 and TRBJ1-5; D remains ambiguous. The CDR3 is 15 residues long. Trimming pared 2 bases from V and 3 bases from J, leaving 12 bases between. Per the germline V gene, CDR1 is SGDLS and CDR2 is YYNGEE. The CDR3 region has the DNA TGTGCCAGCAGCGTCGGGTCGGGCCCCAATCAGCCCCAGCATTTT. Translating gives CASSVGSGPNQPQHF.

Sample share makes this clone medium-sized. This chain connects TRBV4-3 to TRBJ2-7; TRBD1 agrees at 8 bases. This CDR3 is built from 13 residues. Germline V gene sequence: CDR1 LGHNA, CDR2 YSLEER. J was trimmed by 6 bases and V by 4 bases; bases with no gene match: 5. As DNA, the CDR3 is TGCGCCAGCAGCCCCCGGACAGGGCGCGAGCAGTACTTC. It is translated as CASSPRTGREQYF.

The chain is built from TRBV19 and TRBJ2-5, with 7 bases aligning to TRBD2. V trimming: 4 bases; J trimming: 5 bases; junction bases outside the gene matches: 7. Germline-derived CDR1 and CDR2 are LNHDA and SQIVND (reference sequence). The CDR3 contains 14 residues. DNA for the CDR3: TGTGCCAGTAGTAAAAGGGAGGGTGGGGAGACCCAGTACTTC. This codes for CASSKREGGETQYF.

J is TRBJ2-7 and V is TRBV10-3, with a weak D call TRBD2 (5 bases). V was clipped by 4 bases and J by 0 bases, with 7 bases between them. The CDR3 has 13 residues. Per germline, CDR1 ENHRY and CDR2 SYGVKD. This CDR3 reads CAISGTVSYEQYF. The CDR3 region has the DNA TGTGCCATCAGTGGGACTGTCTCCTACGAGCAGTACTTC.

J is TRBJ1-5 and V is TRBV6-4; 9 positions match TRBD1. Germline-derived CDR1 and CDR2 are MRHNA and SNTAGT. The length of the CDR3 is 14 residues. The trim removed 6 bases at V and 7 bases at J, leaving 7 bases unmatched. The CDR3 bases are TGTGCCAGCAGGCCCGGGACAGGGCACCAGCCCCAGCATTTT. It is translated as CASRPGTGHQPQHF.

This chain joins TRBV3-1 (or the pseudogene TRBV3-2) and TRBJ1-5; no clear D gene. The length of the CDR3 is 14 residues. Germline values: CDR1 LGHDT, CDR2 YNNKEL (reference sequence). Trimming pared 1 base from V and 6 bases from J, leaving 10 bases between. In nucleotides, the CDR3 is TGTGCCAGCAGCCAAGTAAGCGGGCTTCAGCCCCAGCATTTT. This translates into CASSQVSGLQPQHF.

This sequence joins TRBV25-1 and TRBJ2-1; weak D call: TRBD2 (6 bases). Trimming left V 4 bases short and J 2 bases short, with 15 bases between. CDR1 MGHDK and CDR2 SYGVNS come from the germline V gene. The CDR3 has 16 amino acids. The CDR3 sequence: CASSGNLALTYNEQFF. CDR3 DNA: TGTGCCAGCAGTGGGAATCTAGCGCTGACCTACAATGAGCAGTTCTTC.

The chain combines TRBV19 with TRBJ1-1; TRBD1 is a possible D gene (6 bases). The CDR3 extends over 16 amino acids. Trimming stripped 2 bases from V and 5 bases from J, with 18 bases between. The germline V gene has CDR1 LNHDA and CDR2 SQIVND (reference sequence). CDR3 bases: TGTGCCAGTAGTATATATCCCAGGGGAAAAGGGACTGAAGCTTTCTTT. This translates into CASSIYPRGKGTEAFF.

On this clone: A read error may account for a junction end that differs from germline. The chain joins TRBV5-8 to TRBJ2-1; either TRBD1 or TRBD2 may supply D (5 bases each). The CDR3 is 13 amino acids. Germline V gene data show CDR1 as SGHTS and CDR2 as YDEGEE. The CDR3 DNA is TGTGCCAGCACCTTGGCCAGGGAGACTGAGCAGTTCTTC. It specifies CASTLARETEQFF.

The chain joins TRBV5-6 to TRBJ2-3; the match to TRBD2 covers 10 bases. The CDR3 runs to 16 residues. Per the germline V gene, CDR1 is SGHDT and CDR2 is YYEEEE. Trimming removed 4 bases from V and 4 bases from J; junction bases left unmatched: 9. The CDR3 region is CASSMTSGRGADTQYF. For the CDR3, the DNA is TGTGCCAGCAGCATGACTAGCGGGCGAGGGGCAGATACGCAGTATTTT. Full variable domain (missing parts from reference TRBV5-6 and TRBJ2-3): DAGVTQSPTHLIKTRGQQVTLRCSPKSGHDTVSWYQQALGQGPQFIFQYYEEEERQRGNFPDRFSGHQFPNYSSELNVNALLLGDSALYLCASSMTSGRGADTQYFGPGTRLTVL.

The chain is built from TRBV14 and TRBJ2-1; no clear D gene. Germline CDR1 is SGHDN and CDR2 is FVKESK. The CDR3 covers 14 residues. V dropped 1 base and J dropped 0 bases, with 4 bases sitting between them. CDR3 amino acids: CASSQASSYNEQFF. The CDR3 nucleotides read TGTGCCAGCAGCCAAGCCAGCTCCTACAATGAGCAGTTCTTC.